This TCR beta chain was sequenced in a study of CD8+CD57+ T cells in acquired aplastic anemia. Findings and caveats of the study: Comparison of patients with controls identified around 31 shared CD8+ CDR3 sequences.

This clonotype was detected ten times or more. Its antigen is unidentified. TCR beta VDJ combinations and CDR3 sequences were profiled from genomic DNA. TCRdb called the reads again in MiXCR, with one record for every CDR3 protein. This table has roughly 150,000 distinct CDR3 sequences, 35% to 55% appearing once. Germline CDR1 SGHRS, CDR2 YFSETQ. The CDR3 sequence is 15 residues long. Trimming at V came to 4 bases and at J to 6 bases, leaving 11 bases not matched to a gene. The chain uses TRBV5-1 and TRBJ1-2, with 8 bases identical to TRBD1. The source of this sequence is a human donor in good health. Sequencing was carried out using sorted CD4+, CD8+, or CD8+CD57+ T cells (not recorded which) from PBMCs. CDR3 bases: TGCGCCAGCAGCCTTACGACAGGGGCTGGAAATGGCTACACCTTC. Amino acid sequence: CASSLTTGAGNGYTF.